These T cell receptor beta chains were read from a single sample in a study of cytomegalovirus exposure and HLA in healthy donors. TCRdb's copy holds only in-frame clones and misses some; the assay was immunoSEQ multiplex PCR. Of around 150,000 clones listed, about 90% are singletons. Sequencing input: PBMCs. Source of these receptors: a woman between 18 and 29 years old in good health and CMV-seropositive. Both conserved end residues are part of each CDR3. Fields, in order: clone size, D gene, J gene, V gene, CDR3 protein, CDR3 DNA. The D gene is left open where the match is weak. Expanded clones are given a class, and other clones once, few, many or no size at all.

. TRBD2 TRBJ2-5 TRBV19 CATAFRTSGRETQYF TGTGCCACCGCCTTCCGGACTAGCGGGAGAGAGACCCAGTACTTC
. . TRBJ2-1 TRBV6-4 CASSREAGGNNEQFF TGTGCCAGCAGTAGGGAGGCAGGGGGAAACAATGAGCAGTTCTTC
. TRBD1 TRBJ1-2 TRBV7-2 CASSSSRRQGSPYGYTF TGTGCCAGCAGCTCTAGCCGACGACAGGGGAGTCCCTATGGCTACACCTTC
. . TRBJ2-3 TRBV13 CASSLGGAVDTDTQYF TGTGCCAGCAGCTTAGGTGGAGCCGTAGACACAGATACGCAGTATTTT
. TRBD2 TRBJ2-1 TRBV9 CASSGSGLAKQFF TGTGCCAGCAGCGGTAGCGGGCTAGCCAAACAGTTCTTC
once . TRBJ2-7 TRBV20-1 CSTQENYEQYF TGCAGTACCCAGGAAAACTACGAGCAGTACTTC
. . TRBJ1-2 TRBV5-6 CASFEAGRLTNYGYTF TGTGCCAGCTTCGAGGCGGGACGCCTTACTAACTATGGCTACACCTTC
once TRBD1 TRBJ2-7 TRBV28 CASSLTGAGSKPYEQYF TGTGCCAGCAGTTTAACAGGGGCCGGATCGAAGCCCTACGAGCAGTACTTC
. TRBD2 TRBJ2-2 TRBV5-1 CASSFIAGEKNTGELFF TGCGCCAGCAGCTTCATAGCGGGAGAGAAGAACACCGGGGAGCTGTTTTTT
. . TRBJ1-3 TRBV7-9 CASSPGNTIYF TGTGCCAGCAGCCCAGGAAACACCATATATTTT
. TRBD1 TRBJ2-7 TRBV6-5 CASSTLTGGYEQYF TGTGCCAGCAGTACTCTGACAGGGGGCTACGAGCAGTACTTC
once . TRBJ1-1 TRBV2 CASTFGGVSNTEAFF TGTGCCAGCACCTTTGGGGGGGTGTCGAACACTGAAGCTTTCTTT
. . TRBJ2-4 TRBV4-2 CASSQDVGAGAKNIQYF TGTGCCAGCAGCCAAGATGTGGGGGCGGGAGCCAAAAACATTCAGTACTTC
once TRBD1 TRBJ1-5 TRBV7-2 CASSRDRLSNQPQHF TGTGCCAGCAGCCGGGACAGACTTAGCAATCAGCCCCAGCATTTT
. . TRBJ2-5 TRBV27 CASSSHRPPYQETQYF TGTGCCAGCAGTTCCCACAGACCGCCGTACCAAGAGACCCAGTACTTC
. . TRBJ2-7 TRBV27 CASSSRTDSYEQYF TGTGCCAGCAGTTCTAGGACAGATTCCTACGAGCAGTACTTC
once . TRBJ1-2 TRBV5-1 CASSPFAGEGYTF TGCGCCAGCAGCCCGTTCGCGGGCGAAGGCTACACCTTC
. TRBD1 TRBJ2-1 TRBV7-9 CASSPGWGQYYNEQFF TGTGCCAGCAGCCCCGGCTGGGGACAGTATTACAATGAGCAGTTCTTC
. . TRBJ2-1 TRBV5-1 CASSGLTLGDNEQFF TGCGCCAGCAGCGGCTTAACTCTAGGGGACAATGAGCAGTTCTTC
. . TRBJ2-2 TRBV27 CASNGRAGELFF TGTGCCAGCAATGGGAGAGCCGGGGAGCTGTTTTTT
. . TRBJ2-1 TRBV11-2 CASTDTSRAPSYNEQFF TGTGCCAGCACCGATACTAGCCGGGCGCCTTCCTACAATGAGCAGTTCTTC
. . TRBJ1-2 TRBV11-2 CASSLILPRKRLGYGYTF TGTGCCAGCAGCTTAATCCTCCCACGCAAGCGCTTGGGCTATGGCTACACCTTC
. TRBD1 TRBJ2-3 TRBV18 CASSPSGQGVDTQYF TGTGCCAGCTCACCATCAGGACAGGGTGTTGATACGCAGTATTTT
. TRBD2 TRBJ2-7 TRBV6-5 CASSPGGGSSYEQYF TGTGCCAGCAGTCCTGGGGGGGGGAGCTCCTACGAGCAGTACTTC
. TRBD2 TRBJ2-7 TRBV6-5 CASSYGGVFYEQYF TGTGCCAGCAGTTACGGGGGGGTTTTCTACGAGCAGTACTTC
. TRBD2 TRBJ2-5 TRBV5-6 CASSVLAGGTGETQYF TGTGCCAGCAGCGTTCTAGCGGGAGGGACCGGGGAGACCCAGTACTTC
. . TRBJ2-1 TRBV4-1 CASSLTGFEQFF TGCGCCAGCAGCCTTACAGGGTTCGAGCAGTTCTTC
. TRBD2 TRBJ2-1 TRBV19 CASSILGTNWEEEQFF TGTGCCAGTAGTATCTTAGGGACTAACTGGGAGGAGGAGCAGTTCTTC
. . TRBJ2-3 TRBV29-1 CSVEDLSVSTDTQYF TGCAGCGTTGAAGATCTTTCAGTGAGCACAGATACGCAGTATTTT
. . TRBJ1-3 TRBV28 CASSFKSSGNTIYF TGTGCCAGCAGTTTTAAGAGCTCTGGAAACACCATATATTTT
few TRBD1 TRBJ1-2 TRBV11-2 CASSRGQGYGYTF TGTGCCAGCAGCCGTGGACAGGGCTACGGCTACACCTTC
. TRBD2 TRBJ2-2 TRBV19 CASSLLLADVSNTGELFF TGTGCCAGTAGTCTTTTGCTAGCGGACGTCTCCAACACCGGGGAGCTGTTTTTT
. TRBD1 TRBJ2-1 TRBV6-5 CASRPTGGSYNEQFF TGTGCCAGCAGACCAACAGGGGGCTCCTACAATGAGCAGTTCTTC
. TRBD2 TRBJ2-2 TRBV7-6 CASSLGLAGDSTGELFF TGTGCCAGCAGCTTAGGGCTAGCGGGCGATTCCACCGGGGAGCTGTTTTTT
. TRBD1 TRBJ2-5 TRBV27 CASSFSGTGGWETQYF TGTGCCAGCAGTTTCTCCGGGACAGGGGGCTGGGAGACCCAGTACTTC
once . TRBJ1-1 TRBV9 CASSPQTAWNTEAFF TGTGCCAGCAGCCCGCAGACAGCCTGGAACACTGAAGCTTTCTTT
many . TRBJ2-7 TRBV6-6 CASSASETYEQYF TGTGCCAGCAGTGCTAGCGAAACCTACGAGCAGTACTTC
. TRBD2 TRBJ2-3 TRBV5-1 CASSLELAGGPSTDTQYF TGCGCCAGCAGCTTGGAACTAGCGGGGGGGCCGAGCACAGATACGCAGTATTTT
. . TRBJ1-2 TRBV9 CASSVDLQEIYGYTF TGTGCCAGCAGCGTCGATTTACAGGAGATCTATGGCTACACCTTC
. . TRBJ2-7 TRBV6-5 CASSSGDHEQYF TGTGCCAGCAGTTCCGGGGATCACGAGCAGTACTTC
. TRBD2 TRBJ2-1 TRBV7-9 CASSPIPSGRHNEQFF TGTGCCAGCAGCCCTATCCCTAGCGGGCGGCACAATGAGCAGTTCTTC
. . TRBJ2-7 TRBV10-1 CASGPQGVSPHEQYF TGCGCCAGCGGCCCACAGGGTGTCTCTCCCCACGAGCAGTACTTC
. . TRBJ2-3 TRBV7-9 CASSSLGRADTQYF TGTGCCAGCAGCTCCTTGGGCAGGGCGGATACGCAGTATTTT
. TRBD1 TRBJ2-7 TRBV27 CASSRTAGTGANEQYF TGTGCCAGCAGTCGAACCGCCGGGACAGGGGCTAACGAGCAGTACTTC
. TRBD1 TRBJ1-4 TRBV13 CASSARQGAGGEKLFF TGTGCCAGCAGCGCCCGACAGGGGGCGGGGGGTGAAAAACTGTTTTTT
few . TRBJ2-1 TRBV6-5 CASSYSSPDEQFF TGTGCCAGCAGTTACTCTAGCCCCGATGAGCAGTTCTTC
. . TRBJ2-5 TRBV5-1 CASSGGTYGETQYF TGCGCCAGCAGCGGGGGGACTTACGGAGAGACCCAGTACTTC
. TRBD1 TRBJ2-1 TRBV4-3 CASSQDDVQGATTYNEQFF TGCGCCAGCAGCCAAGACGATGTTCAGGGGGCCACAACATACAATGAGCAGTTCTTC
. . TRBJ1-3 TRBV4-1 CASRRLAGAGNTIYF TGCGCCAGCAGACGCTTGGCAGGGGCTGGAAACACCATATATTTT
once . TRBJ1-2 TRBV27 CASSSDRGGYGYTF TGTGCCAGCAGTTCTGACAGAGGGGGTTATGGCTACACCTTC